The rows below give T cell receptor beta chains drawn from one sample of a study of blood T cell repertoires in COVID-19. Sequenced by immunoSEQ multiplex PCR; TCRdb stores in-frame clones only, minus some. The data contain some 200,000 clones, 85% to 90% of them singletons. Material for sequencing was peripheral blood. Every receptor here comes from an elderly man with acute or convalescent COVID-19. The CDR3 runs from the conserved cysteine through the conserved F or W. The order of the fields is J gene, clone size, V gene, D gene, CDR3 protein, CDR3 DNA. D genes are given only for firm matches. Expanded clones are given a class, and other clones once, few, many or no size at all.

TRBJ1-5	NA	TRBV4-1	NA	CASSQDPGVGHQPQHF	TGCGCCAGCAGCCAAGACCCGGGGGTAGGCCATCAGCCCCAGCATTTT
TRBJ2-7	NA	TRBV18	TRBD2	CASSRGLAGVLEQYF	TGTGCCAGCTCGCGGGGACTAGCGGGAGTACTCGAGCAGTACTTC
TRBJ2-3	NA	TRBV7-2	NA	CASRQSGTSTDTQYF	TGTGCCAGCAGGCAAAGCGGCACTAGCACAGATACGCAGTATTTT
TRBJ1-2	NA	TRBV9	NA	CASRPEVRGRIDGYTF	TGTGCCAGCAGGCCCGAGGTCAGGGGCCGGATCGATGGCTACACCTTC
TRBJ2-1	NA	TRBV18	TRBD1	CASSPSGQGAILSNEQFF	TGTGCCAGCTCACCATCGGGACAGGGGGCGATTTTGAGCAATGAGCAGTTCTTC
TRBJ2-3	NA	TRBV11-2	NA	CASSLKGPDTQYF	TGTGCCAGCAGCTTAAAGGGGCCAGATACGCAGTATTTT
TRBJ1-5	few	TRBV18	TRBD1	CASSPTLGQGNQPQHF	TGTGCCAGCTCACCGACTTTGGGACAGGGGAATCAGCCCCAGCATTTT
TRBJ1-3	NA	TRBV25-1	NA	CASSESGVSGNTIYF	TGTGCCAGCAGTGAAAGTGGAGTCTCTGGAAACACCATATATTTT
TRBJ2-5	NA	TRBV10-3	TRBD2	CAISEPFERGGKETQYF	TGTGCCATCAGTGAGCCCTTTGAGCGGGGGGGGAAGGAGACCCAGTACTTC
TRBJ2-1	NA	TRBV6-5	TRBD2	CASRTGLAGVGIF	TGTGCCAGCAGAACGGGACTAGCGGGAGTAGGGATCTTC
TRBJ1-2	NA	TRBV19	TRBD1	CASSIGTGGLLDGYTF	TGTGCCAGTAGTATCGGGACAGGGGGCCTCCTCGATGGCTACACCTTC
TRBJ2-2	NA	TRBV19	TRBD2	CASSIGLAGAVTGELFF	TGTGCCAGTAGTATAGGACTAGCGGGAGCGGTCACCGGGGAGCTGTTTTTT
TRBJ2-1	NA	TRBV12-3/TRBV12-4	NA	CASGGLGSNEQFF	TGTGCCAGCGGAGGGTTAGGGTCCAATGAGCAGTTCTTC
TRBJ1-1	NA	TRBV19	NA	CASSLQGGMNTEAFF	TGTGCCAGTAGTCTCCAAGGGGGAATGAACACTGAAGCTTTCTTT
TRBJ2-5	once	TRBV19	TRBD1	CASSVRSGTVQETQYF	TGTGCCAGTAGTGTCAGGTCGGGGACAGTCCAAGAGACCCAGTACTTC
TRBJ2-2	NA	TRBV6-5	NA	CASSYLARVAGELFF	TGTGCCAGCAGTTACCTTGCCAGGGTAGCCGGGGAGCTGTTTTTT
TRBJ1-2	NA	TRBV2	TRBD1	CASSEQRTGVGYGYTF	TGTGCCAGCAGTGAACAGCGGACAGGGGTGGGCTATGGCTACACCTTC
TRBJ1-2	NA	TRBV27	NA	CATKRGTHYGYTF	TGTGCCACCAAAAGAGGCACCCACTATGGCTACACCTTC
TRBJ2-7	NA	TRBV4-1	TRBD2	CASSQDSSGISYEQYF	TGCGCCAGCAGCCAAGATTCTAGCGGGATCTCCTACGAGCAGTACTTC
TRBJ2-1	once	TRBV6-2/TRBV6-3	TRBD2	CASSYSSPRSGSGYEQFF	TGTGCCAGCAGTTACTCATCACCCCGCAGCGGGAGTGGGTATGAGCAGTTCTTC
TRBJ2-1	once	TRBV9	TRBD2	CASSPRTSGRINKQFF	TGTGCCAGCAGCCCGAGGACTAGCGGGAGGATCAATAAGCAGTTCTTC
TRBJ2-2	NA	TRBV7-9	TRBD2	CASSPGTSSTGELFF	TGTGCCAGCAGCCCCGGGACTAGCAGCACCGGGGAGCTGTTTTTT
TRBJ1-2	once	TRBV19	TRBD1	CASSLQDRVTNYGYTF	TGTGCCAGTAGTCTCCAGGACAGGGTTACTAACTATGGCTACACCTTC
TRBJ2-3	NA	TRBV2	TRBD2	CASRWGGDTQYF	TGTGCCAGCAGATGGGGGGGGGATACGCAGTATTTT
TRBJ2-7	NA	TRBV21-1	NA	CASSKVSSQGLGEQYF	TGTGCCAGCAGCAAAGTGTCTTCACAGGGGCTGGGGGAGCAGTACTTC
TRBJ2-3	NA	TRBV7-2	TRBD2	CASSFFGRVGDTQYF	TGTGCCAGCAGCTTTTTCGGGAGGGTGGGCGATACGCAGTATTTT
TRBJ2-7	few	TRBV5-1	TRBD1	CASTLDRGIYEQYF	TGCGCCAGCACTCTCGACAGGGGAATATACGAGCAGTACTTC
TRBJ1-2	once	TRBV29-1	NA	CSVDAGVRGYTF	TGCAGCGTCGATGCAGGGGTACGCGGCTACACCTTC
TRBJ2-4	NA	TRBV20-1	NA	CSAIPGHIQYF	TGCAGTGCTATCCCAGGCCACATTCAGTACTTC
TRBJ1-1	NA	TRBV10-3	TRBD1	CAISGQGDEAFF	TGTGCCATCAGTGGCCAGGGGGATGAAGCTTTCTTT
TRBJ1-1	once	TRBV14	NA	CASSRQFNTEAFF	TGTGCCAGCAGCCGACAGTTTAACACTGAAGCTTTCTTT
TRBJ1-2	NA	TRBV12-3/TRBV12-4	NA	CASSLSGSYGYTF	TGTGCCAGCAGTTTGTCCGGGTCTTATGGCTACACCTTC
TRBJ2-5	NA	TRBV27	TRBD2	CASSYGTSGEETQYF	TGTGCCAGCAGTTACGGGACTAGCGGGGAAGAGACCCAGTACTTC
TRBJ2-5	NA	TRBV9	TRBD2	CASSVTSGLETQYF	TGTGCCAGCAGCGTTACTAGCGGGCTTGAGACCCAGTACTTC
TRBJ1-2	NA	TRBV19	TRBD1	CASSTQDRANYGYTF	TGTGCCAGTAGTACCCAGGACAGGGCAAACTATGGCTACACCTTC